One sample yielded the 22 T cell receptor beta chains listed below, sequenced in a study of graft-versus-host responses after intestinal transplantation. TCRdb's table, derived via immunoSEQ multiplex PCR, lists solely in-frame clones and lacks some. This sample has tens of thousands of clones, with roughly 91% found just once. This material consisted of PBMCs, taken around 820 days after a first intestinal transplant, on the day of a second. Receptor source: a human patient who received an intestinal transplant, so some T cells may come from the graft donor.

On this clone: The same CDR3 can be traced to other DNA sequences in this sample. This chain connects TRBV30 to TRBJ1-3; D not certain. Trimming removed 3 bases at V and 3 bases at J, with 6 bases between. The CDR3 is made up of 12 amino acids. The germline V gene has CDR1 GTSNPN and CDR2 SVGIG (reference sequence). The CDR3 DNA reads as TGTGCCTGGAGCGTGGGTGGAAACACCATATATTTT. This gives the protein CAWSVGGNTIYF.

The gene calls are TRBV7-9 and TRBJ1-2; D not resolved. The CDR3 has 12 amino acids. V lost 1 base, J lost 7 bases, and 7 bases lay in between. Germline V CDR1 and CDR2: SEHNR, FQNEAQ (reference sequence). In DNA form, the CDR3 reads TGTGCCAGCAGCTTAGACGGGCGTGGCTACACCTTC. This translates into CASSLDGRGYTF.

The V call is TRBV7-9, the J call TRBJ2-5, with D possibly TRBD1 on 6 matching bases. The DNA end is a closer match to TRBJ2-7, so the J assignment may be wrong. Per germline, CDR1 SEHNR and CDR2 FQNEAQ (reference sequence). The CDR3 has 14 amino acids. The CDR3 spells CASSLDSDSYEQYF. DNA of the CDR3: TGTGCCAGCAGCCTGGACAGCGACTCCTACGAGCAGTACTTC.

The chain joins TRBV5-1 to TRBJ1-1; TRBD1 agrees at 9 bases. There are 14 residues in the CDR3. Germline CDR1 SGHRS, CDR2 YFSETQ. The V and J ends lost 2 bases and 8 bases, in that order; junction bases with no gene match: 7. Here the CDR3 reads CASSLQGAWEEAFF. As DNA, the CDR3 is TGCGCCAGCAGCTTACAGGGGGCCTGGGAGGAAGCTTTCTTT.

The rearrangement joins TRBV19 to TRBJ2-1; D tentatively reads TRBD1 or TRBD2 (6 bases each). With 6 bases removed from V and 4 bases from J, the gap between germline ends came to 13 bases. The germline V gene encodes CDR1 LNHDA and CDR2 SQIVND (reference sequence). This CDR3 has 14 amino acids. Here the CDR3 reads CASSGWGAYNEQFF. DNA for the CDR3: TGTGCCAGTAGCGGGTGGGGGGCTTACAATGAGCAGTTCTTC. The complete variable domain, with remaining parts taken from reference TRBV19 and TRBJ2-1, reads DGGITQSPKYLFRKEGQNVTLSCEQNLNHDAMYWYRQDPGQGLRLIYYSQIVNDFQKGDIAEGYSVSREKKESFPLTVTSAQKNPTAFYLCASSGWGAYNEQFFGPGTRLTVL.

CDR3 protein: CASSVEGRRKTEQFF. CDR3 nucleotide sequence: TGTGCCAGCAGCGTAGAGGGGCGGCGCAAAACTGAGCAGTTCTTC. The rearrangement uses TRBV9 and TRBJ2-1, with D possibly TRBD1 on 5 matching bases. Germline V CDR1 and CDR2: SGDLS, YYNGEE. V lost 0 bases and J lost 9, with 16 bases in between. CDR3 length: 15 residues.

V and J are TRBV7-9 and TRBJ1-1, with D maybe TRBD1 (5 bases). Germline lookup yields CDR1 SEHNR and CDR2 FQNEAQ (reference sequence). V was cut by 0 bases and J by 0 bases, with 14 bases left in between. CDR3 length: 17 residues. CDR3 DNA sequence: TGTGCCAGCAGCTTAGCTAGACAGCCCTTCATGAACACTGAAGCTTTCTTT. Translated, it gives CASSLARQPFMNTEAFF. The entire variable domain, with the rest obtained from reference TRBV7-9 and TRBJ1-1, is as follows: DTGVSQNPRHKITKRGQNVTFRCDPISEHNRLYWYRQTLGQGPEFLTYFQNEAQLEKSRLLSDRFSAERPKGSFSTLEIQRTEQGDSAMYLCASSLARQPFMNTEAFFGQGTRLTVV.

Notes on this clone: A far larger clone differs by one base, so this is likely a read error. The chain is built from TRBV15 and TRBJ2-1; a weak D match, TRBD2 (7 bases). The CDR3 totals 16 residues. Germline CDR1 is LNHNV and CDR2 is YYDKDF (reference sequence). V shed 0 bases and J shed 2 bases, with 11 bases lying between them. The chain's CDR3 is CATSRDTGGAYNEQFF. CDR3 sequence (DNA): TGTGCCACCAGCAGAGATACGGGGGGCGCCTACAATGAGCAGTTCTTC.

CDR3 coding DNA: TGTGCCAGCAGTGAAGGGGGAGCGGGGGGAGCAGATACGCAGTATTTT. It specifies CASSEGGAGGADTQYF. V usage is TRBV6-9 and J usage is TRBJ2-3; 9 positions agree with TRBD2. J gave up 4 bases and V 5 bases, and 10 bases lay outside the gene matches. The CDR3 sequence is 16 residues long. Germline loops: CDR1 MNHGY, CDR2 SVAAGI.

This chain connects TRBV28 to TRBJ1-2; no firm D call. Trimming shortened V by 5 bases and J by 8 bases, and 15 bases separated the two germline ends. Per germline, CDR1 MDHEN and CDR2 SYDVKM. This CDR3 comprises 13 residues. CDR3 sequence: CASSRRSPWGYTF. The CDR3 nucleotides are TGTGCCAGCAGTCGCAGGTCCCCCTGGGGCTACACCTTC.

This chain connects TRBV5-1 to TRBJ1-5; TRBD1 agrees at 7 bases. Per the germline V gene, CDR1 is SGHRS and CDR2 is YFSETQ. The J segment lost 7 bases and the V segment lost 9 bases, leaving 10 bases of the junction unmatched. This CDR3 spans 13 amino acids. In nucleotides, the CDR3 is TGCGCCACCAGAGGAGGGGGCGGACAGCCCCAGCATTTT. Translation: CATRGGGGQPQHF. The variable domain in full, completed from reference TRBV5-1 and TRBJ1-5, reads KAGVTQTPRYLIKTRGQQVTLSCSPISGHRSVSWYQQTPGQGLQFLFEYFSETQRNKGNFPGRFSGRQFSNSRSEMNVSTLELGDSALYLCATRGGGGQPQHFGDGTRLSIL.

The V gene is TRBV27, the J gene TRBJ1-2; TRBD1 is a possible D gene (5 bases). The CDR3 length is 12 residues. Germline assignment: CDR1 MNHEY and CDR2 SMNVEV (reference sequence). V was clipped by 5 bases and J by 7 bases, with 11 bases between them. This chain's CDR3 is CASSPRGSGYTF. The DNA for the CDR3 is TGTGCCAGCAGTCCGAGGGGTTCTGGCTACACCTTC.

The chain employs TRBV6-1 and TRBJ1-2, with D possibly being TRBD1 (6 bases). The germline V gene encodes CDR1 MNHNS and CDR2 SASEGT. This CDR3 is 15 amino acids long. Trimming cost V 6 bases and J 4 bases, with 18 bases left between them. CDR3: CASRSGGRGLYGYTF. The CDR3 bases are TGTGCCAGCAGAAGCGGGGGCAGGGGACTCTATGGCTACACCTTC.

The chain has TRBV5-1 and TRBJ2-7; 9 bases agree with TRBD1. The germline gives CDR1 SGHRS, CDR2 YFSETQ. J lost 4 bases, V lost 0 bases, and 2 bases had no gene match. The CDR3 sequence is 14 residues long. The DNA of the CDR3 is TGCGCCAGCAGCTTGGAGGGACAGGGTTACGAGCAGTACTTC. This sequence encodes CASSLEGQGYEQYF.

This chain joins TRBV6-6 and TRBJ2-5, with 11 nucleotides matching TRBD2. Germline CDR1 is MNHNY and CDR2 is SVGAGI (reference sequence). This CDR3 is 15 amino acids long. V shed 6 bases and J 8 bases; nucleotides not matched to a gene: 11. Here the CDR3 DNA reads TGTGCCAGCAGGCCACGTATAGCGGGGGGGGACACCCAGTACTTC. Protein sequence: CASRPRIAGGDTQYF.

The CDR3 DNA follows: TGTGCCAGCAGCCCGACGACTAGCGGGAATTACGAGCAGTACTTC. This sequence encodes CASSPTTSGNYEQYF. The chain links TRBV11-1 to TRBJ2-7; 11 bases align to TRBD2. The CDR3 spans 15 residues. Germline V gives CDR1 SGHAT, CDR2 FQDESV (reference sequence). V trimming: 5 bases; J trimming: 4 bases; junction bases outside the gene matches: 7.

The chain couples TRBV7-3 to TRBJ2-7; D could derive from TRBD1 or TRBD2 (6 bases each). CDR1 and CDR2 (germline): SGHTA, FQGTGA. V lost 5 bases to trimming and J lost 6 bases, with 17 bases between them. This CDR3 has 14 residues. Here the CDR3 reads CASSAEGGGSEQYF. The CDR3 nucleotides are TGTGCCAGCAGCGCGGAGGGGGGAGGTAGCGAGCAGTACTTC.

Of note for this clone: The identical CDR3 is also encoded by other nucleotide sequences in the sample. The rearrangement links TRBV5-1 to TRBJ2-5; 8 positions agree with TRBD1. Trimming at V came to 1 base and at J to 4 bases, leaving 0 bases not matched to a gene. The CDR3 is 13 residues long. CDR1 is SGHRS and CDR2 is YFSETQ in the germline V gene. This CDR3 is CASSLTGGETQYF. CDR3 DNA: TGCGCCAGCAGCTTGACAGGGGGAGAGACCCAGTACTTC.

The gene calls are TRBV29-1 and TRBJ2-2, with D maybe TRBD2 (5 bases). CDR3 length equals 14 residues. The germline V and J ends were trimmed by 4 bases and 8 bases, with 17 bases remaining between them. Germline loops: CDR1 SQVTM, CDR2 ANQGSEA. The CDR3 DNA follows: TGCAGCGTTGCCGGGCAGTACCCGGGGGGGGAGCTGTTTTTT. Protein: CSVAGQYPGGELFF.

V and J are TRBV28 and TRBJ2-7; the match to TRBD2 covers 11 bases. CDR3 length: 16 residues. V lost 5 bases, J lost 1 base, and 7 bases stayed unmatched. Germline V gene data show CDR1 as MDHEN and CDR2 as SYDVKM. The CDR3 DNA follows: TGTGCCAGCAGTCACACCGGGACTAGCGGTTCCTACGAGCAGTACTTC. It specifies CASSHTGTSGSYEQYF.

This clone was seen a single time. The chain employs TRBV5-1 and TRBJ1-3; 7 positions match TRBD1. Germline CDR1 and CDR2: SGHRS and YFSETQ. The CDR3 has 17 amino acids. V gave up 0 bases and J gave up 4 bases; unmatched junction bases: 10. The CDR3 DNA reads as TGCGCCAGCAGCTTGGAAATAAGAACAGGGGCGGGAAACACCATATATTTT. This gives the protein CASSLEIRTGAGNTIYF.

The chain employs TRBV5-4 and TRBJ2-1, with a possible D match to TRBD2 (6 bases). Germline V gene data show CDR1 as SGHNT and CDR2 as YYREEE (reference sequence). The length of the CDR3 is 14 residues. V shed 3 bases and J shed 4 bases, with 11 bases lying between them. The CDR3 sequence: CASSWPSAYNEQFF. As DNA, the CDR3 is TGTGCCAGCAGCTGGCCTAGCGCATACAATGAGCAGTTCTTC.